Below, 9 T cell receptor beta chains from the same sample are listed, as sequenced in a study of regulatory T cells in long-lasting Graves disease. Regarding time point: newly diagnosed GD, antithyroid drugs for less than 3 months. PBMCs provided the RNA from which the TCR library was made. Arm-PCR of CDR3 regions and iRepertoire HTBI primers were the basis on which TCR beta libraries were built. Each CDR3 protein gets one entry after TCRdb re-called the multiplex PCR reads with MiXCR. Here the sample spans 500,000 or so distinct CDR3 sequences, roughly 15% being singletons. These data were likewise used in another study, on T cells in Graves' hyperthyroidism and ophthalmopathy.

This sample comprised peripheral blood mononuclear cells (PBMCs), obtained at new diagnosis, from a patient treated with antithyroid drugs. All receptors come from a middle-aged woman with Graves disease.

This clonotype was recorded many times. V and J are TRBV12-3 or TRBV12-4 and TRBJ1-2, with D perhaps matching TRBD1 (6 bases). The CDR3 has 15 residues. V was cut by 3 bases and J by 2 bases, with 13 bases left in between. The CDR3 DNA reads as TGTGCCAGCAGTTTGGGGGACACCAAGAACTATGGCTACACCTTC. Encoded protein: CASSLGDTKNYGYTF.

The chain joins TRBV10-3 to TRBJ2-1; D remains unclear. V lost 7 bases, J lost 8 bases, and 15 bases lay in between. Germline lookup yields CDR1 ENHRY and CDR2 SYGVKD. The CDR3 covers 13 residues. The CDR3 sequence: CAITDSLIDEQFF. In DNA, the CDR3 is TGTGCCATCACCGACTCTTTGATCGATGAGCAGTTCTTC.

Turning to this clonotype: Only one base separates this from a far larger clonotype, so it likely reflects a read error. The chain is built from TRBV28 and TRBJ2-4; 8 nucleotides align to TRBD2. CDR3 length: 13 amino acids. Germline-derived CDR1 and CDR2 are MDHEN and SYDVKM. This CDR3 is CASRGLAKSIQYF. CDR3 sequence (DNA): TGTGCCAGCCGCGGACTAGCCAAAAGCATTCAGTACTTC.

About this clonotype itself: It may be a read error: a sequence one base away is much more abundant. This chain connects TRBV27 to TRBJ2-1; 9 bases are shared with TRBD1. Germline loops: CDR1 MNHEY, CDR2 SMNVEV (reference sequence). This CDR3 spans 17 amino acids. CDR3 coding DNA: TGTGCCAACAGTTTCTTCCCCCGGACAGGGGACGGTGGTGAGCAGTTCTTC. It codes for CANSFFPRTGDGGEQFF.

At least ten counts were recorded for this clonotype. One end of the junction fails to match germline, which may point to a read error. The chain links TRBV11-2 to TRBJ1-1; D is undetermined. Germline V gene sequence: CDR1 SGHAT, CDR2 FQNNGV. The CDR3 runs to 14 residues. CDR3 DNA: TGCGCCAGCAGTCCCTTGGACTCGAACACTGAAGCTTTCTTT. Translated: CASSPLDSNTEAFF.

The table lists this clonotype with many counts. The chain is built from TRBV6-1 and TRBJ1-2; D unclear. The CDR3 totals 16 residues. Germline CDR1 reads MNHNS; CDR2 reads SASEGT. V lost 0 bases and J 2 bases, leaving 13 bases between the germline ends. In DNA form, the CDR3 reads TGTGCCAGCAGTGAAGCGGACTTGAGTAGGAACTATGGCTACACCTTC. It encodes CASSEADLSRNYGYTF.

This clonotype was counted a few times. The rearrangement joins TRBV20-1 to TRBJ2-2; possible D gene TRBD2, 7 bases. The CDR3 is 15 residues long. Germline V gives CDR1 DFQATT, CDR2 SNEGSKA (reference sequence). V was trimmed by 3 bases and J by 5 bases, leaving 16 bases between them. This CDR3 is CSARTGGQGTGELFF. The CDR3 region has the DNA TGCAGTGCTAGGACCGGGGGGCAAGGTACCGGGGAGCTGTTTTTT.

V usage is TRBV6-9 and J usage is TRBJ1-1; D ambiguous. The CDR3 contains 13 residues. V lost 2 bases and J lost 4, with 8 bases in between. The germline V gene encodes CDR1 MNHGY and CDR2 SVAAGI. CDR3 amino acids: CASSYSPGTEAFF. CDR3 bases: TGTGCCAGCAGTTATAGCCCGGGCACTGAAGCTTTCTTT.

Turning to this clonotype: Sequence at one end of the junction differs from germline and may be a read error. The V gene is TRBV12-3 or TRBV12-4, the J gene TRBJ1-5, with a possible D match to TRBD1 (6 bases). The CDR3 runs 15 residues. This CDR3 is CACSLATGSNQPQHF. In DNA form, the CDR3 reads TGTGCCTGCAGTTTAGCTACAGGGAGCAATCAGCCCCAGCATTTT.